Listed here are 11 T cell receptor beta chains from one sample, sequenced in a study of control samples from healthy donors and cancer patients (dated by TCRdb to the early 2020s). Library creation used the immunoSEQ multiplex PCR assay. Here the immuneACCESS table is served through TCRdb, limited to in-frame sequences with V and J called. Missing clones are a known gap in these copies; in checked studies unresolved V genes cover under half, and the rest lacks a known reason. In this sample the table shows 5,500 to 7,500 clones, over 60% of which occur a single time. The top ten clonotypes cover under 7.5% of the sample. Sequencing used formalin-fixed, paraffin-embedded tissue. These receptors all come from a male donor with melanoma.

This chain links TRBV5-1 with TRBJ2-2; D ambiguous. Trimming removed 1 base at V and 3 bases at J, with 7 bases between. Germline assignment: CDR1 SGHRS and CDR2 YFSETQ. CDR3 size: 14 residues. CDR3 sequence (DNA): TGCGCCAGCAGCTTGATCACCTACACCGGGGAGCTGTTTTTT. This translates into CASSLITYTGELFF.

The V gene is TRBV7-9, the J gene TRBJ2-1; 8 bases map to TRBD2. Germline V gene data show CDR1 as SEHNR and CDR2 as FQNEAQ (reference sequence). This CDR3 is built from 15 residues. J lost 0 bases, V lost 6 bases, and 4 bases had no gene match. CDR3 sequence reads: CASRLSGSSYNEQFF. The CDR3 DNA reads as TGTGCCAGCAGATTAAGCGGGAGCTCCTACAATGAGCAGTTCTTC. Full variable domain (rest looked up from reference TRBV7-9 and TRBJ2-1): DTGVSQNPRHKITKRGQNVTFRCDPISEHNRLYWYRQTLGQGPEFLTYFQNEAQLEKSRLLSDRFSAERPKGSFSTLEIQRTEQGDSAMYLCASRLSGSSYNEQFFGPGTRLTVL.

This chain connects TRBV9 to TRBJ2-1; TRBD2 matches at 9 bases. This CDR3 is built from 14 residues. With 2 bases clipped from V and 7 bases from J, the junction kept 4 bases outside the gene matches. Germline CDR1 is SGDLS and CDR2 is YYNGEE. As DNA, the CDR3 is TGTGCCAGCAGCGTTAGCGGGAGTATGAATGAGCAGTTCTTC. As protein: CASSVSGSMNEQFF.

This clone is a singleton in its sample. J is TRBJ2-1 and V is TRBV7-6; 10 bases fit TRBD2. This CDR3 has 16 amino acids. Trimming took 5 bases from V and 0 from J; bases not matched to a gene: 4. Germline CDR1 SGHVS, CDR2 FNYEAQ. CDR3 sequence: CASSQTSGTSYNEQFF. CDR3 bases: TGTGCCAGCAGCCAAACTAGCGGGACCTCCTACAATGAGCAGTTCTTC.

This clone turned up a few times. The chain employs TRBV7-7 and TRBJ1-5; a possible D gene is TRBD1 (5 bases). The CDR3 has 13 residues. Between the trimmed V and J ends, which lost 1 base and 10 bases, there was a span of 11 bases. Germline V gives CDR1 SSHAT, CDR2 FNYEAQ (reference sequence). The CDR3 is CASSLGWGSPQHF. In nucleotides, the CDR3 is TGTGCCAGCAGCTTAGGGTGGGGGAGCCCCCAGCATTTT.

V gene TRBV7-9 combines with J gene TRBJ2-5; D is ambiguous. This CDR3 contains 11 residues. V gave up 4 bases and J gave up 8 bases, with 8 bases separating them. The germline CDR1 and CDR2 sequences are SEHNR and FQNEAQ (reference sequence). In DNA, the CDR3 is TGTGCCAGCAGCTCCAAGGTAACCCAGTACTTC. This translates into CASSSKVTQYF.

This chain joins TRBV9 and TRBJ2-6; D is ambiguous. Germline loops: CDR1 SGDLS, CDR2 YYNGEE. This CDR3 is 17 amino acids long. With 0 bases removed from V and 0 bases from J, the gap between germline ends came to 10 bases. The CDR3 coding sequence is TGTGCCAGCAGCGTAGATCACAGAGCCTCTGGGGCCAACGTCCTGACTTTC. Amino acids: CASSVDHRASGANVLTF.

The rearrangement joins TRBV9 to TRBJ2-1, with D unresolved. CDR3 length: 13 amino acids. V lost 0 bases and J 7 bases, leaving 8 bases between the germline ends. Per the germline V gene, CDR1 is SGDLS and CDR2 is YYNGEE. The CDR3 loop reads CASSVGLENEQFF. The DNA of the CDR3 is TGTGCCAGCAGCGTAGGCTTAGAGAATGAGCAGTTCTTC.

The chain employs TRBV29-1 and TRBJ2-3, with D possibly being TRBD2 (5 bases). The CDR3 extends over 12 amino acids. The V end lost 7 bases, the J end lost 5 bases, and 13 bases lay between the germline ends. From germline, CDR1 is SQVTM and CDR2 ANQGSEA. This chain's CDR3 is CSGAGLVDTQYF. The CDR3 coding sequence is TGCAGCGGCGCCGGACTGGTAGATACGCAGTATTTT.

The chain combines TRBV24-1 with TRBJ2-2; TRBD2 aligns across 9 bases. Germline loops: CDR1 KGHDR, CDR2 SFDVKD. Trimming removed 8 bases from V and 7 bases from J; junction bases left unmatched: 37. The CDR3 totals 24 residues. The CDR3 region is CATTPPSLLLAGPPRGLKLGELFF. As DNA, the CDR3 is TGTGCCACCACCCCCCCAAGTCTCCTACTAGCGGGCCCCCCCCGCGGCCTAAAACTCGGGGAGCTGTTTTTT.

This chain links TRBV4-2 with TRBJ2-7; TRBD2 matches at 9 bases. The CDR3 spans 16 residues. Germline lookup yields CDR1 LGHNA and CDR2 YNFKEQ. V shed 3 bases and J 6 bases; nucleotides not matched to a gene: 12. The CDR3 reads CASSHPLAGGKGEQYF. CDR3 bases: TGTGCCAGCAGCCACCCCTTGGCGGGAGGGAAGGGCGAGCAGTACTTC.